This T cell receptor (beta chain) emerged from a study of blood T cell repertoires in COVID-19 (dated by TCRdb to the early 2020s). For the study in its entirety: Samples from collaborators originated in the United States, Italy and Spain and spanned both the acute and convalescent phases of COVID-19. Subjects who had been exposed to COVID-19, were actively infected with it, or had recovered from it provided the deeply sampled blood TCRbeta repertoires that made up the dataset. HLA class I and class II types, where available, came from metadata supplied by the sample provider rather than from assay-based typing. Samples came from the ongoing ImmuneRACE study (first 160 participants) plus 1,254 subjects from 6 global collaborators. The repertoires were released in a freely available public database meant as a resource for research on the immune response to SARS-CoV-2. Sample metadata almost always included a de-identified subject ID, COVID-19 status, age in years and sex. The prospective study material was composed of cDNA or gDNA derived from T cells, B-cell-depleted T cells, or PBMCs.

Participants in the prospective study were aged about 18 to 95 years, lived in about two dozen United States geographic areas, and enrolled through a virtual design. In the prospective study, cohorts were assigned on the basis of participant-reported clinical history obtained from a screening survey and a study questionnaire. Mobile phlebotomists in the prospective study collected whole blood, serum and a nasopharyngeal or oropharyngeal swab from every participant. Participants in the prospective study had the option to provide additional blood draws and questionnaires over a roughly 2-month period. Before DNA extraction, prospective study blood samples were shipped either frozen or at room temperature. TCRbeta CDR3 regions were amplified from genomic DNA by means of the immunoSEQ Assay, a bias-controlled multiplex PCR. The paper's data handling went like this. Within the assay, amplification of reference gene primers was used to estimate how many nucleated cells each sample contained. To quantify the absolute abundance of each unique TCRbeta CDR3 rearrangement, sequence reads were collapsed and filtered. For each sample, productive Simpson clonality was calculated as the square root of Simpson's diversity index across productive rearrangements. TCRdb stores this immuneACCESS table with in-frame sequences only. Part of the clones is absent; in the studies checked, under half of the shortfall reflects unresolved V genes, and no reason is known for the rest. The V and J calls and clone size are taken from that table; D and trimming were inferred from the DNA. The sample data list 400,000 to 550,000 clones, and around nine tenths of these were observed just once. The ten largest make up roughly 1.9% of the sample.

Overall study outcomes, separate from this receptor: The quantity of clinical and demographic metadata differed by source and by participant and was supplied without curation.

Deletion took 6 bases off V and 0 bases off J, with a span of 23 bases between the germline ends. Taken from cysteine to phenylalanine, the CDR3 has 18 residues. CDR3 DNA only is kept here, 54 bases in frame from base 1. The germline V gene gives CDR1 as MDHEN and CDR2 as SYDVKM. Notes on this clone: The antigen it binds to is not known. Base-call qualities are not available, and no considerably larger clone is one nucleotide away.

The origin of this receptor is a woman between 18 and 29 years old with acute COVID-19. Sequenced: PBMCs or T cells enriched from blood (not recorded which). The rearrangement joined TRBV28 to TRBJ1-1; the D region possibly corresponds to TRBD1 (6 bases align). The DNA sequence reads TGTGCCAGCAGACTCCTCGGGGGGGCCGGGGGACTGAACACTGAAGCTTTCTTT. Translated, this gives CASRLLGGAGGLNTEAFF.